This TCR beta chain was sequenced in a study of TIL therapy for anti-PD-1-resistant metastatic lung cancer. Study background: Tumors had a median PD-L1 proportion score of more than 5%. Tumors carried a median roughly 1.5 non-synonymous mutations per megabase.

Time point described: pre-treatment sample, taken before nivolumab and TIL therapy. Pleural nodules or supraclavicular lymph nodes made up most of the excised metastases sampled. Germline assignment: CDR1 MNHNS and CDR2 SASEGT. Trimming left V 1 base short and J 0 bases short, with 9 bases between. The CDR3 runs to 15 residues. Sequencing used immunoSEQ v3. Assay used: immunoSEQ multiplex PCR; TCRdb lists only in-frame clones, some missing. The table has just over 25,000 clones, roughly 72% seen once; the top ten hold 7% to 9.5%. This sequence joins TRBV6-1 and TRBJ2-5; D might be TRBD1 (5 bases). Sequences were derived from tumor tissue, sampled at baseline. The clonotype originates from a person between 25 and 79 years old with non-small cell lung cancer. The DNA of the CDR3 is TGTGCCAGCAGTGAAGAACCAGGGAACCAAGAGACCCAGTACTTC. Protein: CASSEEPGNQETQYF.